A single sample is the source of the 29 T cell receptor beta chains below, sequenced in a study of blood T cell repertoires in COVID-19. TCRdb's copy holds only in-frame clones and misses some; the assay was immunoSEQ multiplex PCR. The table has 130,000 to 150,000 clones, 84% seen once. Sequenced material: PBMCs or T cells enriched from blood (not recorded which). The source is a woman in her 50s who had been exposed to COVID-19.

The sample holds a few counts of this clone. This chain uses TRBV24-1 with TRBJ2-3, with D possibly being TRBD2 (6 bases). The CDR3 spans 14 residues. V lost 6 bases and J 2 bases, leaving 11 bases between the germline ends. Germline CDR1 KGHDR, CDR2 SFDVKD. The CDR3 nucleotides read TGTGCCACCAGTTCCAGCGGGCCCACAGATACGCAGTATTTT. Translating gives CATSSSGPTDTQYF.

This sequence joins TRBV6-5 and TRBJ1-1, with D possibly TRBD1 on 5 matching bases. The CDR3 spans 14 residues. Germline CDR1 is MNHEY and CDR2 is SVGAGI. V lost 6 bases, J lost 2 bases, and 13 bases lay in between. The CDR3 DNA reads TGTGCCAGCAGCAAATGGGGGGAAAACACTGAAGCTTTCTTT. Translating it yields CASSKWGENTEAFF.

This clone was counted a single time. The rearrangement uses TRBV30 and TRBJ1-2; unclear D gene. With 0 bases removed from V and 8 bases from J, the gap between germline ends came to 10 bases. The CDR3 is 12 amino acids. Germline-derived CDR1 and CDR2 are GTSNPN and SVGIG (reference sequence). This chain's CDR3 is CAWSVGGGGYTF. The CDR3 nucleotides are TGTGCCTGGAGTGTAGGAGGAGGGGGCTACACCTTC.

The chain carries TRBV6-5 and TRBJ2-5, with D possibly being TRBD1 (5 bases). The CDR3 sequence is 14 residues long. The germline V and J ends were trimmed by 6 bases and 5 bases, with 16 bases remaining between them. The germline V gene encodes CDR1 MNHEY and CDR2 SVGAGI. Here the CDR3 reads CASRISRVRETQYF. The CDR3 DNA follows: TGTGCCAGCAGGATATCCAGGGTTCGGGAGACCCAGTACTTC.

J is TRBJ2-7 and V is TRBV28, with TRBD1 matching over 7 bases. The length of the CDR3 is 17 residues. V dropped 4 bases and J dropped 0; count of bases not matched to a gene: 12. Germline V gene lookup returns CDR1 MDHEN and CDR2 SYDVKM. This chain's CDR3 is CASSSRGGQSSSYEQYF. In nucleotides, the CDR3 is TGTGCCAGCAGTTCACGTGGGGGACAGTCGAGCTCCTACGAGCAGTACTTC.

The chain recombines TRBV12-5 with TRBJ2-7; 7 positions match TRBD2. The CDR3 extends over 16 amino acids. The junction had 10 bases not matched to a gene; V was cut back by 5 bases and J by 0 bases. From germline, CDR1 is LGHNT and CDR2 FRNRAP. Written as DNA, the CDR3 is TGTGCTAGTGGTACTCTTACTAGCGCCTCCTCCTACGAGCAGTACTTC. This gives the protein CASGTLTSASSYEQYF.

This clone showed up just a few times. V gene TRBV3-1 (or the pseudogene TRBV3-2) combines with J gene TRBJ2-1; 11 bases fit TRBD2. CDR1 and CDR2 (germline): LGHDT, YNNKEL (reference sequence). CDR3 length: 16 amino acids. The V gene end was trimmed by 0 bases and the J gene end by 3 bases; junction bases not matched to a gene: 1. This chain's CDR3 is CASSQDLAGGYNEQFF. The CDR3 DNA reads as TGTGCCAGCAGCCAAGATCTAGCGGGGGGCTACAATGAGCAGTTCTTC.

The chain couples TRBV9 to TRBJ2-5; weak D call: TRBD2 (6 bases). Per the germline V gene, CDR1 is SGDLS and CDR2 is YYNGEE. V lost 4 bases, J lost 4 bases, and 14 bases lay in between. The CDR3 is 14 amino acids. Written as DNA, the CDR3 is TGTGCCAGCAGCCTCGGCGTGGGAGGAGAGACCCAGTACTTC. Its protein product is CASSLGVGGETQYF.

The rearrangement uses TRBV30 and TRBJ2-3; 10 nucleotides agree with TRBD2. The CDR3 totals 15 residues. CDR1 is GTSNPN, CDR2 SVGIG, per germline (reference sequence). V gave up 0 bases and J gave up 4 bases; unmatched junction bases: 4. The CDR3 bases are TGTGCCTGGAGTGTTAGTACTAGCGGGGCAGATACGCAGTATTTT. This sequence encodes CAWSVSTSGADTQYF.

This clone showed up many times. The V call is TRBV15, the J call TRBJ1-4, with 7 nucleotides matching TRBD1. V gave up 5 bases and J gave up 3 bases; unmatched junction bases: 6. Germline assignment: CDR1 LNHNV and CDR2 YYDKDF (reference sequence). CDR3 size: 15 residues. The CDR3 sequence: CATSEEGAPNEKLFF. In nucleotides, the CDR3 is TGTGCCACCAGCGAAGAGGGGGCACCTAATGAAAAACTGTTTTTT.

The chain uses TRBV6-2 or TRBV6-3 and TRBJ2-3, with 10 bases fitting TRBD2. The trim removed 0 bases at V and 6 bases at J, leaving 9 bases unmatched. The germline gives CDR1 MNHEY, CDR2 SVGEGT. The CDR3 is 17 residues long. As DNA, the CDR3 is TGTGCCAGCAGTTACTCGCGGGGACTAGCGTTCGGGGATACGCAGTATTTT. Protein product: CASSYSRGLAFGDTQYF.

The chain links TRBV6-5 to TRBJ1-5; D is ambiguous. Looked up from germline, CDR1 is MNHEY and CDR2 is SVGAGI. The CDR3 runs 13 residues. V lost 7 bases, J lost 6 bases, and 13 bases lay in between. CDR3 sequence reads: CASTQGLGQPQHF. The CDR3 DNA reads TGTGCCAGCACCCAAGGACTGGGTCAGCCCCAGCATTTT.

The chain carries TRBV19 and TRBJ2-3; possibly TRBD1 for D (7 bases). The CDR3 sequence is 19 residues long. V was pared by 0 bases and J by 2 bases, with 21 bases between. CDR1 is LNHDA, CDR2 SQIVND, per germline (reference sequence). CDR3 loop: CASSIDHRGGGISTDTQYF. The DNA for the CDR3 is TGTGCCAGTAGTATAGATCACAGGGGTGGCGGGATATCCACAGATACGCAGTATTTT.

The chain is built from TRBV7-2 and TRBJ2-7, with 9 bases identical to TRBD2. There are 15 residues in the CDR3. Trimming at V came to 2 bases and at J to 5 bases, leaving 7 bases not matched to a gene. Germline values: CDR1 SGHTA, CDR2 FQGNSA. CDR3 DNA sequence: TGTGCCAGCAGCTTACGCGGGGGGGCGAGCCACGAGCAGTACTTC. Its translation is CASSLRGGASHEQYF. The variable domain in full, with the rest retrieved from reference TRBV7-2 and TRBJ2-7, is GAGVSQSPSNKVTEKGKDVELRCDPISGHTALYWYRQSLGQGLEFLIYFQGNSAPDKSGLPSDRFSAERTGGSVSTLTIQRTQQEDSAVYLCASSLRGGASHEQYFGPGTRLTVT.

The chain combines TRBV7-3 with TRBJ1-2; perhaps TRBD1 as D (5 bases). V was shortened by 1 base and J by 8 bases, with 14 bases between the two germline ends. This CDR3 comprises 14 residues. Germline V gene lookup returns CDR1 SGHTA and CDR2 FQGTGA. In nucleotides, the CDR3 is TGTGCCAGCAGCTTAAATCCAGGGCTAGGGGGCTACACCTTC. Amino acid sequence: CASSLNPGLGGYTF.

The chain employs TRBV9 and TRBJ1-3, with a tentative D call TRBD1 (5 bases). V was shortened by 5 bases and J by 0 bases, with 12 bases between the two germline ends. This CDR3 contains 15 residues. In germline, CDR1 is SGDLS, CDR2 YYNGEE. CDR3 DNA sequence: TGTGCCAGCAGAGCTGGTGGGGCCTCTGGAAACACCATATATTTT. It is translated as CASRAGGASGNTIYF.

J is TRBJ1-2 and V is TRBV18; 7 bases align to TRBD1. The CDR3 consists of 17 residues. Germline V gene sequence: CDR1 KGHSH, CDR2 LQKENI. The V and J ends lost 3 bases and 0 bases, in that order; junction bases with no gene match: 10. The CDR3 protein is CASSPLGVGGSNYGYTF. The DNA for the CDR3 is TGTGCCAGCTCACCCCTCGGGGTAGGGGGCTCTAACTATGGCTACACCTTC.

The chain links TRBV5-1 to TRBJ1-2; TRBD1 is a possible D gene (5 bases). The CDR3 sequence is 15 residues long. Deletions cut 7 bases from V and 0 bases from J, with 16 bases between. Germline lookup yields CDR1 SGHRS and CDR2 YFSETQ. The CDR3 spells CASGTAGPSNYGYTF. Here the CDR3 DNA reads TGCGCCAGCGGTACAGCAGGGCCGTCTAACTATGGCTACACCTTC.

This chain uses TRBV2 with TRBJ1-2, with a possible D match to TRBD1 (5 bases). Germline loops: CDR1 SNHLY, CDR2 FYNNEI. This CDR3 is 14 amino acids long. The V end was cut by 3 bases, the J end by 1 base, with 9 bases between. CDR3 sequence (DNA): TGTGCCAGCAGTGACAGGGCGGTTAACTATGGCTACACCTTC. Protein product: CASSDRAVNYGYTF. The full variable domain, its missing parts supplied by reference TRBV2 and TRBJ1-2, is EPEVTQTPSHQVTQMGQEVILRCVPISNHLYFYWYRQILGQKVEFLVSFYNNEISEKSEIFDDQFSVERPDGSNFTLKIRSTKLEDSAMYFCASSDRAVNYGYTFGSGTRLTVV.

The rearrangement uses TRBV7-2 and TRBJ2-1; maybe TRBD2 (5 bases). The V gene's germline CDR1 is SGHTA and CDR2 FQGNSA. The length of the CDR3 is 13 residues. V lost 5 bases, J lost 9 bases, and 14 bases lay in between. CDR3 region: CASSHSGESEQFF. The CDR3 bases are TGTGCCAGCAGCCACTCTGGGGAGAGTGAGCAGTTCTTC.

This chain uses TRBV7-8 with TRBJ1-1; 7 bases map to TRBD1. After removal of 0 bases from V and 0 bases from J, the junction contained 22 bases not matched to a gene. The CDR3 totals 22 residues. Germline V lookup: CDR1 SGHVS, CDR2 FQNEAQ. The CDR3: CASSLAPGGQVAGVYMNTEAFF. In DNA form, the CDR3 reads TGTGCCAGCAGCTTAGCTCCAGGGGGGCAGGTGGCAGGGGTCTACATGAACACTGAAGCTTTCTTT. The full variable domain, its missing parts supplied by reference TRBV7-8 and TRBJ1-1, is GAGVSQSPRYKVAKRGQDVALRCDPISGHVSLFWYQQALGQGPEFLTYFQNEAQLDKSGLPSDRFFAERPEGSVSTLKIQRTQQEDSAVYLCASSLAPGGQVAGVYMNTEAFFGQGTRLTVV.

The chain combines TRBV4-3 with TRBJ2-1, with 7 positions matching TRBD2. The germline V gene encodes CDR1 LGHNA and CDR2 YSLEER. J lost 5 bases, V lost 0 bases, and 1 base had no gene match. The CDR3 loop spans 14 amino acids. The CDR3 DNA reads TGCGCCAGCAGCCAAGATGGACTAGACAATGAGCAGTTCTTC. Translation: CASSQDGLDNEQFF.

This clone was seen a single time. The rearrangement links TRBV5-4 to TRBJ2-4, with TRBD1 identical over 9 bases. The germline V gene has CDR1 SGHNT and CDR2 YYREEE (reference sequence). The ends lost 4 bases at V and 1 base at J; junction bases unmatched: 6. This CDR3 contains 16 residues. The CDR3, as DNA: TGTGCCAGCAGCGGTCCCGGGACAGGGGCCAAAAACATTCAGTACTTC. This translates into CASSGPGTGAKNIQYF. The full variable domain, its missing parts supplied by reference TRBV5-4 and TRBJ2-4, is ETGVTQSPTHLIKTRGQQVTLRCSSQSGHNTVSWYQQALGQGPQFIFQYYREEENGRGNFPPRFSGLQFPNYSSELNVNALELDDSALYLCASSGPGTGAKNIQYFGAGTRLSVL.

The gene calls are TRBV19 and TRBJ2-3, with a weak D call TRBD2 (6 bases). This CDR3 region has 14 residues. V lost 5 bases and J lost 1, with 10 bases in between. From germline, CDR1 is LNHDA and CDR2 SQIVND (reference sequence). This chain's CDR3 is CASSRGARTDTQYF. The CDR3 DNA reads TGTGCCAGTAGTCGCGGGGCGCGCACAGATACGCAGTATTTT. Full variable domain (rest looked up from reference TRBV19 and TRBJ2-3): DGGITQSPKYLFRKEGQNVTLSCEQNLNHDAMYWYRQDPGQGLRLIYYSQIVNDFQKGDIAEGYSVSREKKESFPLTVTSAQKNPTAFYLCASSRGARTDTQYFGPGTRLTVL.

This clone was recorded a few times. The gene calls are TRBV27 and TRBJ2-7; no clear D gene. Germline loops: CDR1 MNHEY, CDR2 SMNVEV (reference sequence). The CDR3 contains 18 residues. Trimming removed 4 bases from V and 0 bases from J, with 22 bases in between. Here the CDR3 reads CASSSFGRSSPYSYEQYF. CDR3 in DNA: TGTGCCAGCAGTTCCTTCGGCAGGTCCAGTCCTTACTCCTACGAGCAGTACTTC.

This clone was counted between two and nine times. This chain connects TRBV27 to TRBJ1-4, with TRBD1 identical over 7 bases. The germline CDR1 and CDR2 sequences are MNHEY and SMNVEV (reference sequence). The CDR3 has 15 residues. The J segment lost 4 bases and the V segment lost 5 bases, leaving 7 bases of the junction unmatched. The CDR3 DNA reads as TGTGCCAGCAGTCCCGGGACAGTGGTTAATGAAAAACTGTTTTTT. Amino acids: CASSPGTVVNEKLFF.

This clone occurred many times. CDR3 in amino acids: CASSLSPDFTDTQYF. The CDR3 bases are TGTGCCAGCAGCCTTTCACCGGACTTCACAGATACGCAGTATTTT. V is TRBV6-4 and J is TRBJ2-3, with TRBD2 as a possible D gene (5 bases). Per the germline V gene, CDR1 is MRHNA and CDR2 is SNTAGT. Trimming removed 6 bases at V and 2 bases at J, with 15 bases between. The CDR3 is 15 amino acids.

The rearrangement links TRBV2 to TRBJ2-3; tentatively, D is TRBD1 (6 bases). CDR1 and CDR2 (germline): SNHLY, FYNNEI. This CDR3 is built from 15 residues. The V end lost 6 bases, the J end lost 1 base, and 14 bases lay between the germline ends. CDR3 nucleotides: TGTGCCAGCAGGCAAACAGGGATAGGCACAGATACGCAGTATTTT. This sequence encodes CASRQTGIGTDTQYF.

The rearrangement uses TRBV7-9 and TRBJ1-1, with 10 bases identical to TRBD1. There are 14 residues in the CDR3. Per the germline V gene, CDR1 is SEHNR and CDR2 is FQNEAQ (reference sequence). After removal of 5 bases from V and 6 bases from J, the junction contained 6 bases not matched to a gene. CDR3 nucleotide sequence: TGTGCCAGCAGCCAATCGACAGGGGGCGCTGAAGCTTTCTTT. Translated, it gives CASSQSTGGAEAFF.